This T cell receptor (beta chain) was captured by sequencing in a study of OX40 agonist ivuxolimab in advanced cancers. The CDR3 contains 14 residues. Trimming stripped 1 base from V and 5 bases from J, with 11 bases between. Germline V gives CDR1 ENHRY, CDR2 SYGVKD. The table came from immunoSEQ multiplex PCR; TCRdb's copy has only in-frame clones and leaves some out. The sample lists 60,000 to 75,000 clones; more than 70% were seen once. The V call is TRBV10-3, the J call TRBJ1-1; a weak D match, TRBD1 (5 bases). The specimen comprised CD4+ or CD8+ T cells sorted from blood, sampled in a trial of the OX40 agonist ivuxolimab. The TCR comes from an adult with an advanced solid tumor such as melanoma, head and neck, liver or kidney cancer. The CDR3: CAISEWGGGTEAFF. In DNA form, the CDR3 reads TGTGCCATCAGTGAGTGGGGGGGTGGTACTGAAGCTTTCTTT.